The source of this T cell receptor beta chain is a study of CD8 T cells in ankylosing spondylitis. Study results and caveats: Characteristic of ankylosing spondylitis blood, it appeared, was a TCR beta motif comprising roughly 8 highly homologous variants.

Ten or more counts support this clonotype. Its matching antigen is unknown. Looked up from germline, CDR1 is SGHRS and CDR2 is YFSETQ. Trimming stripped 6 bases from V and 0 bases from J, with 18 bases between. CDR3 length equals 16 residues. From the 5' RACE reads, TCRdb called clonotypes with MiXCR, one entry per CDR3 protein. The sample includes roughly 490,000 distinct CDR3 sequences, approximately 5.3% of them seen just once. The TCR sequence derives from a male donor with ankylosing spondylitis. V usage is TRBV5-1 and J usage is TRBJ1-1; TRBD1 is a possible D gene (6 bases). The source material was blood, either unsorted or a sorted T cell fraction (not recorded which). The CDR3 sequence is CASTVATGIMNTEAFF. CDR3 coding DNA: TGCGCCAGCACCGTCGCTACAGGGATTATGAACACTGAAGCTTTCTTT. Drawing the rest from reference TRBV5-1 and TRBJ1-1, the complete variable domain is KAGVTQTPRYLIKTRGQQVTLSCSPISGHRSVSWYQQTPGQGLQFLFEYFSETQRNKGNFPGRFSGRQFSNSRSEMNVSTLELGDSALYLCASTVATGIMNTEAFFGQGTRLTVV.